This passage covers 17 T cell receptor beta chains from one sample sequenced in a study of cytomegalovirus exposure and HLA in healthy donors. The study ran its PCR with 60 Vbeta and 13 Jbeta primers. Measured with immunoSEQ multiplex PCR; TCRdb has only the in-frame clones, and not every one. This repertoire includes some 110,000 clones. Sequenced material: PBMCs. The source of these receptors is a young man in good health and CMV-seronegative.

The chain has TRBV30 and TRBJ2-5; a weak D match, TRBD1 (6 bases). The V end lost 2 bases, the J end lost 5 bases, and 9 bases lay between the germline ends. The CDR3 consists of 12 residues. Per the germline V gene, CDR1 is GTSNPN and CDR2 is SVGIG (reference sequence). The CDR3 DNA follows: TGTGCCTGGAGTTTTACAGGGGAGACCCAGTACTTC. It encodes CAWSFTGETQYF.

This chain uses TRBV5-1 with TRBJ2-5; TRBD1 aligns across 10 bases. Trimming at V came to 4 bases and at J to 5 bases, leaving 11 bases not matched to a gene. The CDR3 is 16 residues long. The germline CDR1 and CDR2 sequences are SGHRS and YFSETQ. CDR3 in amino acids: CASSPGRTGGRETQYF. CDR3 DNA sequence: TGCGCCAGCAGCCCCGGTAGGACAGGGGGACGGGAGACCCAGTACTTC. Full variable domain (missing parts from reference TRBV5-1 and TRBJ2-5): KAGVTQTPRYLIKTRGQQVTLSCSPISGHRSVSWYQQTPGQGLQFLFEYFSETQRNKGNFPGRFSGRQFSNSRSEMNVSTLELGDSALYLCASSPGRTGGRETQYFGPGTRLLVL.

The CDR3 DNA reads as TGTGCTAGTGGTTTGGAAGGGGGCAATCAGCCCCAGCATTTT. It specifies CASGLEGGNQPQHF. This chain connects TRBV12-5 to TRBJ1-5; D perhaps matches TRBD1 (5 bases). V lost 1 base and J lost 2, with 6 bases in between. CDR3 size: 14 residues. CDR1 is LGHNT and CDR2 is FRNRAP in the germline V gene.

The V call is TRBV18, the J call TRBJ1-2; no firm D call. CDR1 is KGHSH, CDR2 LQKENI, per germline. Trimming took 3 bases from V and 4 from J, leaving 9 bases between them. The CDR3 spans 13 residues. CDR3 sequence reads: CASSPATFYGYTF. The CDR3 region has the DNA TGTGCCAGCTCACCGGCCACGTTCTATGGCTACACCTTC. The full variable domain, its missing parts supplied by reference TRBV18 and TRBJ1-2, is NAGVMQNPRHLVRRRGQEARLRCSPMKGHSHVYWYRQLPEEGLKFMVYLQKENIIDESGMPKERFSAEFPKEGPSILRIQQVVRGDSAAYFCASSPATFYGYTFGSGTRLTVV.

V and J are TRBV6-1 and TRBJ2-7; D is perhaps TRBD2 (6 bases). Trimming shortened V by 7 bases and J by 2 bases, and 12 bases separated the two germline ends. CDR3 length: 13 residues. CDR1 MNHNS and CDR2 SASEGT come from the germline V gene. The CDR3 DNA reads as TGTGCCAGCACAGAAGGGAGGACCTACGAGCAGTACTTC. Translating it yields CASTEGRTYEQYF.

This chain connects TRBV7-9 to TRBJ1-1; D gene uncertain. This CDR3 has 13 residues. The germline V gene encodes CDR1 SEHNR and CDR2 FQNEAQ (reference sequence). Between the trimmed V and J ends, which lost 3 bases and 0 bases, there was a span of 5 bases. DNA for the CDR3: TGTGCCAGCAGCTTGAGTCTGAACACTGAAGCTTTCTTT. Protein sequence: CASSLSLNTEAFF.

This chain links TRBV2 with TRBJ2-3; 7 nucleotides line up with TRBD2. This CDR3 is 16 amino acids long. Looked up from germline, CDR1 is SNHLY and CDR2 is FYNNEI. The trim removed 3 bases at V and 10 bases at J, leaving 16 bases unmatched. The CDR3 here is CASSDGSSGLMGAQYF. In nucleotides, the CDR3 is TGTGCCAGCAGTGACGGGTCTAGCGGACTTATGGGTGCGCAGTATTTT.

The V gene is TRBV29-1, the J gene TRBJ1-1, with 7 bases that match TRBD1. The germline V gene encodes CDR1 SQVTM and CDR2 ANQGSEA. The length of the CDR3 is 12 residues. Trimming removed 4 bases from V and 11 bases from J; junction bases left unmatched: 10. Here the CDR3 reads CSVVAQGTRAFF. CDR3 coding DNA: TGCAGCGTTGTGGCACAGGGGACTAGGGCTTTCTTT. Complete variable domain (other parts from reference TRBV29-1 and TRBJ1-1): SAVISQKPSRDICQRGTSLTIQCQVDSQVTMMFWYRQQPGQSLTLIATANQGSEATYESGFVIDKFPISRPNLTFSTLTVSNMSPEDSSIYLCSVVAQGTRAFFGQGTRLTVV.

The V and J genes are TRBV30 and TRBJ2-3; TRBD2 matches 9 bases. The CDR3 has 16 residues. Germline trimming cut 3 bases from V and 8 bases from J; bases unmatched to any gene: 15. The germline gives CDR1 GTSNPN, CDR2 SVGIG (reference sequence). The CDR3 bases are TGTGCCTGGAGCGTCGGGCTAGCGGGACCTCCGAGTACGCAGTATTTT. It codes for CAWSVGLAGPPSTQYF. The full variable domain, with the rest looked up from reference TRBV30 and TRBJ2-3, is SQTIHQWPATLVQPVGSPLSLECTVEGTSNPNLYWYRQAAGRGLQLLFYSVGIGQISSEVPQNLSASRPQDRQFILSSKKLLLSDSGFYLCAWSVGLAGPPSTQYFGPGTRLTVL.

This CDR3 reads CASSLLAGGLNEQFF. CDR3 nucleotides: TGCGCCAGCAGCCTTCTAGCGGGGGGGCTCAATGAGCAGTTCTTC. This rearrangement joins TRBV4-1 to TRBJ2-1; 12 bases are a match to TRBD2. The CDR3 spans 15 residues. J lost 6 bases, V lost 4 bases, and 4 bases had no gene match. CDR1 is MGHRA, CDR2 YSYEKL, per germline.

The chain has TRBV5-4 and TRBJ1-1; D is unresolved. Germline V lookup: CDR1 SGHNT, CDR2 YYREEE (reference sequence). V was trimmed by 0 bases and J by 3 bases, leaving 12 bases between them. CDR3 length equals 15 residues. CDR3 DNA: TGTGCCAGCAGCTTGGGGGAGAGAAAGTACACTGAAGCTTTCTTT. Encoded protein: CASSLGERKYTEAFF.

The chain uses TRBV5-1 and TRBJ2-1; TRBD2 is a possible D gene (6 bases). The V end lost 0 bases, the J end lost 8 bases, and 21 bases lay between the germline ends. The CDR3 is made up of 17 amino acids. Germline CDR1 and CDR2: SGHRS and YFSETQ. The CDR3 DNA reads TGCGCCAGCAGCTTGGTGATTAGCGGAGGGGCTATTGATGAGCAGTTCTTC. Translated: CASSLVISGGAIDEQFF.

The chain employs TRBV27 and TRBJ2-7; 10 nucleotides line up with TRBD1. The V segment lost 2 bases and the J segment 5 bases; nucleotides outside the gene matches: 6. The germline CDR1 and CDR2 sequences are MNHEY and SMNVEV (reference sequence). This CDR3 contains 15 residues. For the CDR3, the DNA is TGTGCCAGCAGTTTACAGACAGGGGGCGAGAACGAGCAGTACTTC. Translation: CASSLQTGGENEQYF.

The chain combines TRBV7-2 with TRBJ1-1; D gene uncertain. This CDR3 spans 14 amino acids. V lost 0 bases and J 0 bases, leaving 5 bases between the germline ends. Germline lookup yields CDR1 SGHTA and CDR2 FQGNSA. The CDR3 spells CASSLAQMNTEAFF. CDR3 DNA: TGTGCCAGCAGCTTAGCCCAAATGAACACTGAAGCTTTCTTT.

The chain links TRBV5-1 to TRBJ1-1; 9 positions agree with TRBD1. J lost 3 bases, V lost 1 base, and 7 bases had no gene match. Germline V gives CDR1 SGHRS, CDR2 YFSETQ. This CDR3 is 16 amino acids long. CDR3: CASSLRQGGRDTEAFF. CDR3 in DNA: TGCGCCAGCAGCTTGAGACAGGGGGGTAGAGACACTGAAGCTTTCTTT.

The CDR3 here is CASSLGSTRTDTQYF. DNA of the CDR3: TGTGCCAGCAGCTTGGGCTCAACTCGCACAGATACGCAGTATTTT. The rearrangement uses TRBV5-6 and TRBJ2-3; D remains unclear. CDR1 and CDR2 from the germline V gene are SGHDT and YYEEEE. V was pared by 0 bases and J by 1 base, with 9 bases between. This CDR3 has 15 amino acids.

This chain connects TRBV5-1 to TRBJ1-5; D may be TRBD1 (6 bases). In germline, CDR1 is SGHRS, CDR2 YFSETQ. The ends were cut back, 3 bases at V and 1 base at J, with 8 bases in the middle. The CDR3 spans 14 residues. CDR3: CASSSGQSNQPQHF. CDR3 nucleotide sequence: TGCGCCAGCAGCTCAGGACAGAGCAATCAGCCCCAGCATTTT.